The 25 T cell receptor beta chains listed next were all sequenced from one sample in a study of human T cells and chemical hapten exposure (dated by TCRdb to the early 2020s). The time point label of this sample denotes: patch test 2, 6 weeks after DPC sensitization. This sample's treatment or condition label indicates: therapeutic diphenylcyclopropenone sensitization with weekly scalp DPC. The library was obtained by RACE. TCRdb records NextSeq 500 as the sequencer. Through fastp at Q25 and MiXCR, TCRdb rebuilt clones from the public reads, retaining in-frame beta chains. Rows merge per CDR3 protein into single entries with the most common DNA and genes. Present in this sample are just over 350,000 distinct CDR3 sequences, about 6.3% of which were seen just once. Over 5.5% of the sample comes from the top ten. Sequenced here: whole blood, sampled in connection with sensitization to the hapten diphenylcyclopropenone (DPC). These receptors all come from a woman between 18 and 29 years old with alopecia areata. Some clones in this sample may be carry-over from other donors' samples.

The J gene is TRBJ2-3, the V gene TRBV6-5; 8 bases map to TRBD2. From germline, CDR1 is MNHEY and CDR2 SVGAGI. The J segment lost 11 bases and the V segment lost 5 bases, leaving 6 bases of the junction unmatched. CDR3 length: 12 amino acids. The CDR3, as DNA: TGTGCCAGCAGTAATAGCGGGGTGAAGCAGTATTTT. This encodes CASSNSGVKQYF.

A single count supports this clonotype. The gene calls are TRBV7-2 and TRBJ2-1; 9 bases are shared with TRBD2. The CDR3 spans 20 residues. Germline values: CDR1 SGHTA, CDR2 FQGNSA. The V segment lost 2 bases and the J segment 0 bases; nucleotides outside the gene matches: 14. CDR3 sequence: CASSLPPLAGRYYSYNEQFF. For the CDR3, the DNA is TGTGCCAGCAGCTTACCGCCTCTAGCGGGGAGATACTACTCCTACAATGAGCAGTTCTTC.

This clonotype was detected many times. This rearrangement joins TRBV6-5 to TRBJ2-2; perhaps TRBD2 as D (5 bases). The CDR3 contains 15 residues. Germline-derived CDR1 and CDR2 are MNHEY and SVGAGI. Trimming cost V 6 bases and J 0 bases, with 11 bases left between them. The CDR3 DNA is TGTGCCAGCAGCCGGGATAGCGCGAACACCGGGGAGCTGTTTTTT. Amino acid sequence: CASSRDSANTGELFF.

This clonotype was recorded many times. V and J are TRBV27 and TRBJ1-5; D is uncertain. Germline V gene sequence: CDR1 MNHEY, CDR2 SMNVEV (reference sequence). The V and J ends lost 0 bases and 4 bases respectively, with 7 bases between them. There are 14 residues in the CDR3. The DNA of the CDR3 is TGTGCCAGCAGTTTATCAGGGAGGAATCAGCCCCAGCATTTT. Translating it yields CASSLSGRNQPQHF.

This clonotype was seen repeatedly, ten times or more. This rearrangement joins TRBV3-1 to TRBJ1-1; D ambiguous. Trimming left V 6 bases short and J 0 bases short, with 8 bases between. There are 13 residues in the CDR3. The germline CDR1 and CDR2 sequences are LGHDT and YNNKEL (reference sequence). The CDR3 reads CASSPRVNTEAFF. CDR3 nucleotide sequence: TGTGCCAGCAGTCCCCGGGTGAACACTGAAGCTTTCTTT.

This rearrangement joins TRBV4-3 to TRBJ2-3; 10 bases agree with TRBD2. Germline V gene lookup returns CDR1 LGHNA and CDR2 YSLEER. CDR3 length equals 18 residues. V shed 0 bases and J 6 bases; nucleotides not matched to a gene: 12. The CDR3 DNA follows: TGCGCCAGCAGCCAAGATCGGGGTAGCGGGGGGCATTGGGATACGCAGTATTTT. It is translated as CASSQDRGSGGHWDTQYF.

This sequence joins TRBV6-2 or TRBV6-3 and TRBJ2-7, with a tentative D call TRBD1 (6 bases). V gave up 8 bases and J gave up 5 bases, with 19 bases separating them. CDR3 size: 14 residues. Per the germline V gene, CDR1 is MNHEY and CDR2 is SVGEGT. CDR3 sequence (DNA): TGTGCCAGCCACCCCCGGGACATTCTCCACGAGCAGTACTTC. Amino acids: CASHPRDILHEQYF.

This clonotype showed up just a few times. The chain uses TRBV4-2 and TRBJ1-2; D remains unclear. V was cut by 1 base and J by 6 bases, with 18 bases left in between. Germline CDR1 and CDR2: LGHNA and YNFKEQ. The CDR3 totals 16 residues. CDR3 nucleotides: TGTGCCAGCAGCCAAGTTTTAGAGAGTGATACCCATGGCTACACCTTC. Encoded protein: CASSQVLESDTHGYTF.

The chain has TRBV11-2 and TRBJ2-3; 8 bases line up with TRBD1. This CDR3 has 15 amino acids. Germline-derived CDR1 and CDR2 are SGHAT and FQNNGV. With 4 bases clipped from V and 6 bases from J, the junction kept 9 bases outside the gene matches. This CDR3 reads CASSSIGQGGDTQYF. CDR3 nucleotides: TGTGCCAGCAGCTCCATCGGACAGGGAGGCGATACGCAGTATTTT.

This clonotype turned up a few times. This chain connects TRBV11-1 to TRBJ2-3; perhaps D is TRBD1 or TRBD2 (5 bases each). The CDR3 length is 15 residues. Germline-derived CDR1 and CDR2 are SGHAT and FQDESV (reference sequence). V was clipped by 6 bases and J by 2 bases, with 15 bases between them. CDR3 residues: CASSGTIRPTDTQYF. DNA for the CDR3: TGTGCCAGCAGTGGGACGATCCGGCCCACAGATACGCAGTATTTT.

This clonotype has a count of ten or more. This rearrangement joins TRBV7-3 to TRBJ2-4, with D tentatively TRBD2 (5 bases). V was shortened by 3 bases and J by 8 bases, with 11 bases between the two germline ends. The CDR3 sequence is 13 residues long. Looked up from germline, CDR1 is SGHTA and CDR2 is FQGTGA. DNA of the CDR3: TGTGCCAGCAGCTTGGACTCTCTACACATTCAGTACTTC. It yields the protein CASSLDSLHIQYF.

This clonotype occurred a few times. The chain couples TRBV5-1 to TRBJ2-7; 10 bases match TRBD1. Germline-derived CDR1 and CDR2 are SGHRS and YFSETQ. Trimming removed 3 bases from V and 6 bases from J; junction bases left unmatched: 9. The CDR3 length is 15 residues. The CDR3 bases are TGCGCCAGCAGCTCCTCCGGGACAGGGGTAAGCGAGCAGTACTTC. Translating it yields CASSSSGTGVSEQYF.

V is TRBV4-2 and J is TRBJ2-1; a weak D match, TRBD1 (6 bases). Germline lookup yields CDR1 LGHNA and CDR2 YNFKEQ. Trimming pared 0 bases from V and 7 bases from J, leaving 25 bases between. The CDR3 is 19 amino acids. For the CDR3, the DNA is TGTGCCAGCAGCCAAGATAAGGGGGTCGGGGAGCTTGGATGGAATGAGCAGTTCTTC. This encodes CASSQDKGVGELGWNEQFF.

This clonotype has just a few counts. This sequence joins TRBV20-1 and TRBJ2-2, with a tentative D call TRBD1 (6 bases). CDR1 DFQATT and CDR2 SNEGSKA come from the germline V gene (reference sequence). Trimming took off 2 bases at V and 4 bases at J, with 23 bases between the two ends. The CDR3 totals 18 residues. CDR3 amino acids: CSARSLRDGRGGTGELFF. CDR3 coding DNA: TGCAGTGCTAGATCCCTCCGTGACGGCAGGGGCGGCACCGGGGAGCTGTTTTTT.

At least ten counts were recorded for this clonotype. V usage is TRBV7-6 and J usage is TRBJ2-3; 8 bases are a match to TRBD1. Germline V gene lookup returns CDR1 SGHVS and CDR2 FNYEAQ. The CDR3 loop spans 15 amino acids. Trimming took 4 bases from V and 3 from J; bases not matched to a gene: 6. CDR3 loop: CASSSGTGGTDTQYF. CDR3 nucleotides: TGTGCCAGCAGCTCAGGGACAGGAGGTACAGATACGCAGTATTTT.

The table lists this clonotype with many counts. The V call is TRBV7-8, the J call TRBJ1-1; tentatively, D is TRBD1 (5 bases). Germline V gene sequence: CDR1 SGHVS, CDR2 FQNEAQ. V was cut by 6 bases and J by 0 bases, with 26 bases left in between. The CDR3 contains 19 residues. As DNA, the CDR3 is TGTGCCAGCAGTTTAAAACAGAGGTACACTGCGGACATGAACACTGAAGCTTTCTTT. It encodes CASSLKQRYTADMNTEAFF.

The V call is TRBV5-1, the J call TRBJ2-6, with 12 bases aligning to TRBD2. The CDR3 has 18 amino acids. V lost 2 bases to trimming and J lost 0 bases; unmatched junction nucleotides: 3. CDR1 SGHRS and CDR2 YFSETQ come from the germline V gene. Here the CDR3 reads CASSFSSGGASGANVLTF. For the CDR3, the DNA is TGCGCCAGCAGCTTCTCTAGCGGGGGGGCCTCTGGGGCCAACGTCCTGACTTTC.

The table lists this clonotype with a few counts. The chain joins TRBV2 to TRBJ1-6, with D hard to call. Trimming took off 7 bases at V and 10 bases at J, with 11 bases between the two ends. Per the germline V gene, CDR1 is SNHLY and CDR2 is FYNNEI. The CDR3 loop spans 12 amino acids. This CDR3 is CASNLQKSPLHF. DNA of the CDR3: TGTGCCAGCAATCTGCAGAAGTCACCCCTCCACTTT. Based on the CDR3 plus reference TRBV2 and TRBJ1-6, the full variable domain is EPEVTQTPSHQVTQMGQEVILRCVPISNHLYFYWYRQILGQKVEFLVSFYNNEISEKSEIFDDQFSVERPDGSNFTLKIRSTKLEDSAMYFCASNLQKSPLHFGNGTRLTVT.

This clonotype was observed many times. The chain couples TRBV27 to TRBJ2-7; perhaps TRBD1 as D (5 bases). The germline CDR1 and CDR2 sequences are MNHEY and SMNVEV (reference sequence). Trimming removed 4 bases from V and 5 bases from J, with 9 bases in between. This CDR3 contains 12 residues. The CDR3 protein is CASSSVQDEQYF. Written as DNA, the CDR3 is TGTGCCAGCAGTTCGGTACAGGACGAGCAGTACTTC.

This clonotype has ten or more counts. CDR3 sequence: CASSLYQGDSPLHF. As DNA, the CDR3 is TGTGCCAGCAGTTTATATCAGGGCGATTCACCCCTCCACTTT. The chain is built from TRBV27 and TRBJ1-6; D is perhaps TRBD1 (5 bases). Germline V gene data show CDR1 as MNHEY and CDR2 as SMNVEV (reference sequence). CDR3 length: 14 residues. V was clipped by 1 base and J by 8 bases, with 9 bases between them.

The table lists this clonotype with a few counts. The chain recombines TRBV6-5 with TRBJ2-1; D tentatively reads TRBD1 or TRBD2 (5 bases each). The CDR3 sequence is 16 residues long. Germline assignment: CDR1 MNHEY and CDR2 SVGAGI. The V end lost 6 bases, the J end lost 1 base, and 16 bases lay between the germline ends. CDR3 residues: CASRELGTASYNEQFF. The CDR3 coding sequence is TGTGCCAGCAGAGAACTTGGGACGGCATCCTACAATGAGCAGTTCTTC.

Note on this clonotype: This may come from a read error, since a much larger clone is one base off. The chain combines TRBV6-1 with TRBJ1-3, with D tentatively TRBD1 (6 bases). CDR1 MNHNS and CDR2 SASEGT come from the germline V gene. This CDR3 has 16 residues. CDR3 nucleotides: TGTGCCGGCAGTGAAAGTGGACGGGGGCCTGGAAACACCATATATTTT. Protein product: CAGSESGRGPGNTIYF.

At least ten counts were recorded for this clonotype. The CDR3 region has the DNA TGTGCCGTCGGAGGGGGACAGCCCCAGCATTTT. This gives the protein CAVGGGQPQHF. The chain joins TRBV6-1 to TRBJ1-5; possible D gene TRBD1, 6 bases. There are 11 residues in the CDR3. Germline CDR1 and CDR2: MNHNS and SASEGT. Trimming removed 11 bases from V and 7 bases from J, with 12 bases in between.

This clonotype occurred a few times. The gene calls are TRBV20-1 and TRBJ2-7; 11 bases line up with TRBD2. CDR3 size: 15 residues. The trim removed 4 bases at V and 2 bases at J, leaving 7 bases unmatched. Germline assignment: CDR1 DFQATT and CDR2 SNEGSKA (reference sequence). The CDR3 protein is CSATEVAGGPYEQYF. DNA of the CDR3: TGCAGTGCTACTGAGGTAGCGGGGGGGCCCTACGAGCAGTACTTC.

This clonotype came up a few times. V gene TRBV2 combines with J gene TRBJ2-7; D might be TRBD1 or TRBD2, each matching 6 bases. Trimming removed 5 bases from V and 3 bases from J, with 11 bases in between. This CDR3 has 13 residues. Germline V gene sequence: CDR1 SNHLY, CDR2 FYNNEI. The CDR3 bases are TGTGCCAGCAGTCAACAGGGAGGCTACGAGCAGTACTTC. It specifies CASSQQGGYEQYF.